Below are 26 T cell receptor beta chains sequenced from a single sample in a study of T cell repertoires in cytomegalovirus infection. In TCRdb, the reads were re-called with MiXCR into one record per CDR3 protein. The sample has about 260,000 distinct CDR3 sequences, 12% to 15% seen once; the top ten hold 7.5% to 10%. The sequenced material came from PBMCs. The origin of the receptors is a human donor in good health (CMV status not recorded). Some clones in this sample may be carry-over from other donors' samples.

In its sample, this clonotype was seen once. The chain links TRBV28 to TRBJ2-7; 8 bases line up with TRBD2. Per germline, CDR1 MDHEN and CDR2 SYDVKM. V lost 8 bases and J lost 2; bases outside the gene matches: 14. The CDR3 extends over 16 amino acids. The CDR3 loop is CASRSWSGSPTYEQYF. The CDR3, as DNA: TGTGCCAGCCGTTCCTGGAGCGGGAGCCCCACCTACGAGCAGTACTTC.

This clonotype was recorded at least ten times. The V and J genes are TRBV7-8 and TRBJ1-6, with 10 nucleotides matching TRBD1. V trimming: 4 bases; J trimming: 12 bases; junction bases outside the gene matches: 9. This CDR3 has 15 amino acids. Germline loops: CDR1 SGHVS, CDR2 FQNEAQ. In nucleotides, the CDR3 is TGTGCCAGCAGCTCCCAACCGGGACAGGGGTTACCCCTCCACTTT. This codes for CASSSQPGQGLPLHF.

The CDR3 is CASTSAGLGETQYF. CDR3 nucleotides: TGTGCCAGCACTTCCGCTGGCCTCGGGGAGACCCAGTACTTC. J is TRBJ2-5 and V is TRBV12-3 or TRBV12-4; D remains ambiguous. This CDR3 spans 14 amino acids. Trimming took off 7 bases at V and 5 bases at J, with 17 bases between the two ends.

This clonotype is a singleton in its sample. The chain is built from TRBV5-1 and TRBJ2-6; D call uncertain. Trimming removed 1 base at V and 0 bases at J, with 11 bases between. The CDR3 runs to 17 residues. Germline assignment: CDR1 SGHRS and CDR2 YFSETQ. DNA of the CDR3: TGCGCCAGCAGCTTGTATGCGGACGGCTCTGGGGCCAACGTCCTGACTTTC. Protein sequence: CASSLYADGSGANVLTF.

This clonotype was seen repeatedly, ten times or more. The gene calls are TRBV7-8 and TRBJ1-6, with D possibly TRBD1 on 5 matching bases. Germline CDR1 is SGHVS and CDR2 is FQNEAQ. V lost 6 bases to trimming and J lost 5 bases, with 8 bases between them. CDR3 size: 13 residues. DNA of the CDR3: TGTGCCAGCAGAGCACAGGATAATTCACCCCTCCACTTT. Translated, it gives CASRAQDNSPLHF.

This chain links TRBV24-1 with TRBJ2-3; 7 bases match TRBD2. Germline CDR1 KGHDR, CDR2 SFDVKD. This CDR3 comprises 14 residues. The V segment lost 3 bases and the J segment 4 bases; nucleotides outside the gene matches: 3. The CDR3 region has the DNA TGTGCCACCAGTGATGAGGCGGGGGCAGATACGCAGTATTTT. Encoded protein: CATSDEAGADTQYF.

The rearrangement uses TRBV29-1 and TRBJ2-1; 12 bases are a match to TRBD2. The CDR3 runs 16 residues. Germline loops: CDR1 SQVTM, CDR2 ANQGSEA. V dropped 7 bases and J dropped 0; count of bases not matched to a gene: 7. The CDR3 bases are TGCAGCGCCGGGACTAGCGGGCAAAGCTCCTACAATGAGCAGTTCTTC. Protein sequence: CSAGTSGQSSYNEQFF.

This clonotype was observed a few times. V and J are TRBV29-1 and TRBJ1-2; D gene uncertain. The CDR3 covers 12 residues. V dropped 0 bases and J dropped 4 bases, with 6 bases sitting between them. CDR1 is SQVTM and CDR2 is ANQGSEA in the germline V gene. DNA of the CDR3: TGCAGCGTTGAAGACTACGCCTATGGCTACACCTTC. This gives the protein CSVEDYAYGYTF.

The chain is built from TRBV18 and TRBJ2-1; D call uncertain. This CDR3 contains 17 residues. Trimming removed 1 base at V and 8 bases at J, with 21 bases between. The germline V gene encodes CDR1 KGHSH and CDR2 LQKENI. For the CDR3, the DNA is TGTGCCAGCTCACCACGGGTACCGGTCCCCGCATCTGATGAGCAGTTCTTC. It yields the protein CASSPRVPVPASDEQFF.

In its sample, this clonotype was seen many times. The rearrangement links TRBV10-2 to TRBJ1-6; maybe TRBD1 (6 bases). V lost 6 bases and J lost 4, with 13 bases in between. Germline V gene data show CDR1 as WSHSY and CDR2 as SAAADI. There are 15 residues in the CDR3. The CDR3 spells CASSPQGIYNSPLHF. The CDR3, as DNA: TGCGCCAGCAGCCCCCAGGGGATATATAATTCACCCCTCCACTTT.

This clonotype was recorded many times. The genes are TRBV7-2 and TRBJ2-1; 10 bases fit TRBD2. With V trimmed by 4 bases and J by 9 bases, 9 bases remained unmatched. Looked up from germline, CDR1 is SGHTA and CDR2 is FQGNSA. CDR3 length: 15 amino acids. The DNA of the CDR3 is TGTGCCAGCAGCTCAGATGGGACTAGCGATACTGAGCAGTTCTTC. Amino acid sequence: CASSSDGTSDTEQFF.

The chain uses TRBV10-3 and TRBJ2-5; D call uncertain. Deletions cut 2 bases from V and 5 bases from J, with 6 bases between. Germline V CDR1 and CDR2: ENHRY, SYGVKD. This CDR3 region has 12 residues. For the CDR3, the DNA is TGTGCCATCAGTGAGCCGCGGGAGACCCAGTACTTC. Encoded protein: CAISEPRETQYF.

This clonotype showed up many times. The chain combines TRBV2 with TRBJ1-2; possibly TRBD1 for D (6 bases). Germline V lookup: CDR1 SNHLY, CDR2 FYNNEI. CDR3 size: 15 residues. The V gene lost 8 bases and the J gene lost 1 base, with 17 bases spanning the gap. CDR3 in amino acids: CASPGTTFLNYGYTF. CDR3 nucleotide sequence: TGTGCCAGCCCCGGGACAACTTTTCTTAACTATGGCTACACCTTC.

At least ten counts were recorded for this clonotype. The chain uses TRBV7-2 and TRBJ1-1; D gene uncertain. Germline V gene data show CDR1 as SGHTA and CDR2 as FQGNSA. There are 15 residues in the CDR3. The V gene lost 1 base and the J gene lost 1 base, with 10 bases spanning the gap. The CDR3 sequence: CASSLGEVGNTEAFF. CDR3 nucleotide sequence: TGTGCCAGCAGCTTAGGGGAGGTCGGGAACACTGAAGCTTTCTTT. Full variable domain (outside the CDR3, taken from reference TRBV7-2 and TRBJ1-1): GAGVSQSPSNKVTEKGKDVELRCDPISGHTALYWYRQSLGQGLEFLIYFQGNSAPDKSGLPSDRFSAERTGGSVSTLTIQRTQQEDSAVYLCASSLGEVGNTEAFFGQGTRLTVV.

V and J are TRBV20-1 and TRBJ2-5; D is perhaps TRBD2 (6 bases). This CDR3 contains 14 residues. Germline V CDR1 and CDR2: DFQATT, SNEGSKA (reference sequence). The V end lost 4 bases, the J end lost 2 bases, and 14 bases lay between the germline ends. The CDR3 loop reads CSAIGPSAQETQYF. DNA for the CDR3: TGCAGTGCTATCGGCCCTAGCGCACAAGAGACCCAGTACTTC.

This clonotype was seen only a few times. The chain combines TRBV5-1 with TRBJ2-2; perhaps TRBD1 as D (5 bases). V gave up 7 bases and J gave up 0 bases, with 10 bases separating them. In germline, CDR1 is SGHRS, CDR2 YFSETQ. The CDR3 runs 14 residues. CDR3 in amino acids: CASLREANTGELFF. For the CDR3, the DNA is TGCGCCAGCCTCAGGGAAGCGAACACCGGGGAGCTGTTTTTT.

The V gene is TRBV13, the J gene TRBJ2-4; TRBD2 agrees at 12 bases. Germline V gives CDR1 PRHDT, CDR2 FYEKMQ (reference sequence). CDR3 length: 16 residues. V gave up 5 bases and J gave up 6 bases; unmatched junction bases: 8. This CDR3 is CASSLRLAGAVNIQYF. CDR3 nucleotide sequence: TGTGCCAGCAGCCTCCGACTAGCGGGAGCGGTAAACATTCAGTACTTC.

This clonotype appeared a few times. CDR3 nucleotides: TGCAGTGCTAGTAGCAGCGAAGCTTTCTTT. It encodes CSASSSEAFF. The gene calls are TRBV20-1 and TRBJ1-1, with D uncertain. Deletions cut 3 bases from V and 8 bases from J, with 7 bases between. The CDR3 has 10 residues. Germline values: CDR1 DFQATT, CDR2 SNEGSKA (reference sequence).

V usage is TRBV5-8 and J usage is TRBJ2-3; no definite D call. Germline V gene data show CDR1 as SGHTS and CDR2 as YDEGEE. This CDR3 contains 16 residues. V was shortened by 4 bases and J by 0 bases, with 15 bases between the two germline ends. CDR3 DNA: TGTGCCAGCAGCGAACCTTACCCCCTGAGCACAGATACGCAGTATTTT. Residues: CASSEPYPLSTDTQYF.

This clonotype was recorded a few times. The gene calls are TRBV29-1 and TRBJ2-7, with 14 bases fitting TRBD2. Germline V gene lookup returns CDR1 SQVTM and CDR2 ANQGSEA. CDR3 size: 13 residues. V lost 5 bases and J lost 7; bases outside the gene matches: 4. The CDR3 reads CSVPGLAGVEQYF. Written as DNA, the CDR3 is TGCAGCGTTCCGGGACTAGCGGGAGTGGAGCAGTACTTC.

This clonotype was recorded many times. The genes are TRBV6-1 and TRBJ2-5; 7 bases align to TRBD1. The CDR3 covers 14 residues. The junction had 8 bases not matched to a gene; V was cut back by 5 bases and J by 5 bases. Germline V CDR1 and CDR2: MNHNS, SASEGT. In DNA form, the CDR3 reads TGTGCCAGCAGTCCGACAGGGTTAAGGGAGACCCAGTACTTC. This sequence encodes CASSPTGLRETQYF.

This clonotype came up a few times. The chain has TRBV6-2 or TRBV6-3 and TRBJ1-1; weak D call: TRBD1 (5 bases). Trimming removed 1 base from V and 0 bases from J, with 9 bases in between. The V gene's germline CDR1 is MNHEY and CDR2 SVGEGT. The CDR3 extends over 15 amino acids. CDR3 sequence: CASSYWGRLNTEAFF. The CDR3 DNA is TGTGCCAGCAGTTACTGGGGACGGCTGAACACTGAAGCTTTCTTT.

This clonotype was detected ten times or more. The chain has TRBV28 and TRBJ2-5; D possibly corresponds to TRBD2 (5 bases). The CDR3 sequence is 14 residues long. Germline V CDR1 and CDR2: MDHEN, SYDVKM. Trimming stripped 10 bases from V and 5 bases from J, with 20 bases between. CDR3 in amino acids: CATTDGGGFETQYF. CDR3 coding DNA: TGTGCCACCACTGACGGTGGCGGGTTCGAGACCCAGTACTTC.

In this sample, this clonotype turned up a few times. The chain combines TRBV24-1 with TRBJ2-3; D remains ambiguous. Deletions cut 5 bases from V and 6 bases from J, with 8 bases between. Germline V gives CDR1 KGHDR, CDR2 SFDVKD. The CDR3 length is 12 residues. This CDR3 reads CATSALSDTQYF. The CDR3 bases are TGTGCCACCAGTGCTTTATCGGATACGCAGTATTTT.

This chain links TRBV20-1 with TRBJ2-1, with 7 bases matching TRBD2. This CDR3 contains 15 residues. Trimming took 0 bases from V and 7 from J; bases not matched to a gene: 9. From germline, CDR1 is DFQATT and CDR2 SNEGSKA (reference sequence). CDR3 region: CSARDTSAFPNEQFF. The CDR3 nucleotides read TGCAGTGCTAGAGATACTAGCGCCTTCCCAAATGAGCAGTTCTTC.

At least ten counts were recorded for this clonotype. The chain employs TRBV7-9 and TRBJ1-2; D unclear. The V and J ends lost 1 base and 7 bases respectively, with 7 bases between them. Germline loops: CDR1 SEHNR, CDR2 FQNEAQ (reference sequence). The CDR3 runs 12 residues. This chain's CDR3 is CASSLVQSGYTF. The CDR3 nucleotides are TGTGCCAGCAGCTTAGTGCAATCTGGCTACACCTTC.